These 17 T cell receptor beta chains were sequenced from one sample in a study of cytomegalovirus exposure and HLA in healthy donors (dated 2017 in TCRdb). The library was generated by the immunoSEQ multiplex PCR assay. A mixture of 60 forward primers for TCR Vbeta segments and 13 reverse primers for TCR Jbeta segments was used in the multiplex PCR. TCRdb re-hosts the immuneACCESS table, in-frame sequences only. Its copies lack some clones; in the studies checked, an unresolved V gene accounts for under half of them, and the cause for the rest is not known. This sample comprises 100,000 to 150,000 clones, around three quarters of them detected only once. The ten largest clones add up to more than 4% of the sample. The specimen sequenced was PBMCs. The source is a male donor in good health and CMV-seropositive.

The chain has TRBV28 and TRBJ2-2; 10 bases match TRBD2. The germline V gene has CDR1 MDHEN and CDR2 SYDVKM. CDR3 size: 15 residues. V lost 4 bases and J lost 7; bases outside the gene matches: 6. The CDR3 loop reads CASSSVAGGGGELFF. CDR3 DNA sequence: TGTGCCAGCAGTTCGGTAGCGGGAGGTGGCGGGGAGCTGTTTTTT.

This clone was counted only a few times. The rearrangement joins TRBV19 to TRBJ2-1; 7 nucleotides line up with TRBD2. This CDR3 has 15 residues. Germline CDR1 LNHDA, CDR2 SQIVND (reference sequence). The trim removed 0 bases at V and 10 bases at J, leaving 9 bases unmatched. CDR3 in DNA: TGTGCCAGTAGTATAGATGTTCTAGCGGAAAGGGAGCAGTTCTTC. Translating it yields CASSIDVLAEREQFF.

This chain joins TRBV6-5 and TRBJ1-5; no clear D. The germline gives CDR1 MNHEY, CDR2 SVGAGI. V was cut by 6 bases and J by 2 bases, with 14 bases left in between. This CDR3 has 15 residues. In nucleotides, the CDR3 is TGTGCCAGCAGCCTCGGAGGGTCAGGCAATCAGCCCCAGCATTTT. This translates into CASSLGGSGNQPQHF.

The chain has TRBV5-4 and TRBJ2-7; D unclear. CDR1 and CDR2 from the germline V gene are SGHNT and YYREEE (reference sequence). The V end was cut by 9 bases, the J end by 2 bases, with 15 bases between. This CDR3 comprises 13 residues. In nucleotides, the CDR3 is TGTGCCATCAAGCAAGACGCGGCCTACGAGCAGTACTTC. Translated: CAIKQDAAYEQYF.

This clone was seen just once. V and J are TRBV2 and TRBJ2-7; TRBD2 is a possible D gene (6 bases). The CDR3 extends over 13 amino acids. The V gene's germline CDR1 is SNHLY and CDR2 FYNNEI. With 8 bases removed from V and 4 bases from J, the gap between germline ends came to 15 bases. The CDR3 is CASGDFSHYEQYF. The CDR3 DNA is TGTGCCAGCGGGGACTTCTCTCATTACGAGCAGTACTTC. Supplemented by reference TRBV2 and TRBJ2-7, the full variable domain reads EPEVTQTPSHQVTQMGQEVILRCVPISNHLYFYWYRQILGQKVEFLVSFYNNEISEKSEIFDDQFSVERPDGSNFTLKIRSTKLEDSAMYFCASGDFSHYEQYFGPGTRLTVT.

Comment on this clone: Sequence at one end of the junction differs from germline and may be a read error. The chain recombines TRBV5-1 with TRBJ2-7, with TRBD2 identical over 14 bases. The CDR3 runs 17 residues. The germline V gene has CDR1 SGHRS and CDR2 YFSETQ. The chain's CDR3 is CASTLEGLAGEGYEQYF. CDR3 nucleotides: TGCGCCAGCACCTTGGAGGGACTAGCGGGAGAGGGCTACGAGCAGTACTTC. The full variable domain, with the rest looked up from reference TRBV5-1 and TRBJ2-7, is KAGVTQTPRYLIKTRGQQVTLSCSPISGHRSVSWYQQTPGQGLQFLFEYFSETQRNKGNFPGRFSGRQFSNSRSEMNVSTLELGDSALYLCASTLEGLAGEGYEQYFGPGTRLTVT.

The chain links TRBV30 to TRBJ2-5; tentatively, D is TRBD1 (7 bases). The J call may be incorrect, as the DNA end agrees better with TRBJ2-7. CDR3 size: 15 residues. Germline V gene data show CDR1 as GTSNPN and CDR2 as SVGIG (reference sequence). The CDR3 spells CAWSVPGRGVYEQYF. The CDR3 bases are TGTGCCTGGAGTGTACCGGGCAGGGGGGTGTACGAGCAGTACTTC.

The chain combines TRBV10-3 with TRBJ2-5, with TRBD1 as a possible D gene (6 bases). V dropped 5 bases and J dropped 4 bases, with 11 bases sitting between them. The V gene's germline CDR1 is ENHRY and CDR2 SYGVKD. The CDR3 totals 13 residues. This CDR3 reads CAISNDRRETQYF. The CDR3 nucleotides read TGTGCCATCAGTAACGACAGGCGAGAGACCCAGTACTTC.

This chain links TRBV27 with TRBJ1-2, with 9 bases matching TRBD1. The CDR3 loop spans 13 amino acids. V shed 10 bases, J shed 9 bases, and the junction held 12 bases outside the gene matches. Germline CDR1 MNHEY, CDR2 SMNVEV (reference sequence). DNA for the CDR3: TGTGCCACCGGACCGACAGGGGGACCTCGCTACACCTTC. Encoded protein: CATGPTGGPRYTF.

This clone was detected only a few times. J is TRBJ2-1 and V is TRBV5-1; a possible D gene is TRBD2 (6 bases). CDR1 SGHRS and CDR2 YFSETQ come from the germline V gene. Trimming cost V 4 bases and J 5 bases, with 19 bases left between them. The CDR3 spans 16 residues. CDR3 coding DNA: TGCGCCAGCAGCCCGCAACTAGCATCAGGGAACAATGAGCAGTTCTTC. Translated: CASSPQLASGNNEQFF.

CDR3 protein: CASSSRLAGHEQYF. CDR3 DNA: TGTGCCAGCAGTTCCAGACTAGCGGGTCACGAGCAGTACTTC. V usage is TRBV28 and J usage is TRBJ2-7; 10 nucleotides agree with TRBD2. Trimming removed 4 bases from V and 5 bases from J; junction bases left unmatched: 5. This CDR3 is 14 amino acids long. In germline, CDR1 is MDHEN, CDR2 SYDVKM.

This clone was seen only once. This chain joins TRBV7-9 and TRBJ2-2, with D possibly being TRBD2 (5 bases). Trimming removed 5 bases from V and 2 bases from J, with 9 bases in between. The CDR3 totals 14 residues. Germline V gene sequence: CDR1 SEHNR, CDR2 FQNEAQ (reference sequence). The CDR3 DNA sequence: TGTGCCAGCAGCCCCGGACTCAACACCGGGGAGCTGTTTTTT. It specifies CASSPGLNTGELFF.

The V and J genes are TRBV27 and TRBJ2-1; perhaps TRBD2 as D (6 bases). Germline values: CDR1 MNHEY, CDR2 SMNVEV (reference sequence). This CDR3 contains 14 residues. Trimming cost V 3 bases and J 2 bases, with 8 bases left between them. The CDR3 bases are TGTGCCAGCAGTTTCGGGACTCCCTACAATGAGCAGTTCTTC. Its translation: CASSFGTPYNEQFF.

This clone was detected once. The rearrangement uses TRBV15 and TRBJ1-3; D remains unclear. This CDR3 is 15 amino acids long. Germline CDR1 LNHNV, CDR2 YYDKDF (reference sequence). V lost 0 bases, J lost 2 bases, and 8 bases lay in between. The CDR3 DNA is TGTGCCACCAGCAGAGATGCACACACTGGAAACACCATATATTTT. Translation gives CATSRDAHTGNTIYF.

The gene calls are TRBV7-9 and TRBJ1-4, with a tentative D call TRBD1 (5 bases). The V and J ends lost 3 bases and 4 bases respectively, with 9 bases between them. CDR3 length equals 14 residues. Germline V lookup: CDR1 SEHNR, CDR2 FQNEAQ (reference sequence). The CDR3 region is CASSFGAINEKLFF. CDR3 bases: TGTGCCAGCAGCTTTGGGGCGATTAATGAAAAACTGTTTTTT. Supplemented by reference TRBV7-9 and TRBJ1-4, the full variable domain reads DTGVSQNPRHKITKRGQNVTFRCDPISEHNRLYWYRQTLGQGPEFLTYFQNEAQLEKSRLLSDRFSAERPKGSFSTLEIQRTEQGDSAMYLCASSFGAINEKLFFGSGTQLSVL.

The chain combines TRBV2 with TRBJ1-5; TRBD1 matches at 7 bases. Germline V lookup: CDR1 SNHLY, CDR2 FYNNEI. This CDR3 is built from 14 residues. V was pared by 5 bases and J by 5 bases, with 6 bases of the junction left unmatched. In nucleotides, the CDR3 is TGTGCCAGCAGTTTTGTCGACAGGGATCAGCCCCAGCATTTT. Translating gives CASSFVDRDQPQHF.

This chain uses TRBV18 with TRBJ1-2; 8 bases are a match to TRBD1. CDR3 length equals 13 residues. V lost 3 bases, J lost 3 bases, and 0 bases stayed unmatched. CDR1 and CDR2 (germline): KGHSH, LQKENI. Here the CDR3 reads CASSPGQDYGYTF. As DNA, the CDR3 is TGTGCCAGCTCACCGGGACAGGACTATGGCTACACCTTC.